A selection of T cell receptor beta chains follows, all from one sample in a study of TIL therapy for anti-PD-1-resistant metastatic lung cancer. Some clones are missing from TCRdb's copy, which holds only in-frame ones; the method was immunoSEQ multiplex PCR. The sample holds some 60,000 clones, roughly 70% seen once. Sequences were derived from blood, sampled at baseline. Every receptor here comes from a person between 25 and 79 years old with non-small cell lung cancer. Each CDR3 is given with its conserved first and last residue. D genes are given only for firm matches. Where a row states a size, it is once, few, many or the class of an expanded clone; other rows omit it.

TRBJ1-2 | . | TRBV18 | once | TGTGCCAGCTCACCGGGATATCAGGGGACTTATGGCTACACCTTC | CASSPGYQGTYGYTF
TRBJ1-2 | . | TRBV21-1 | . | TGTGCCAGCAGCAGCGGGCGGGGGGCTCAGGGCTACACCTTC | CASSSGRGAQGYTF
TRBJ1-5 | . | TRBV7-2 | . | TGTGCCAGCAGCTTAGCTGGAAGGGTGCGGCAGCCCCAGCATTTT | CASSLAGRVRQPQHF
TRBJ1-2 | . | TRBV25-1 | few | TGTGCCAGCAGTGAATACGGTGTTTATGGCTACACCTTC | CASSEYGVYGYTF
TRBJ1-2 | . | TRBV5-6 | . | TGTGCCAGCAGCTTGGAGCGTAACTATGGCTACACCTTC | CASSLERNYGYTF
TRBJ1-2 | . | TRBV5-1 | . | TGCGCCAGCAGCTTGAGTATATTCGGGCAATATGGCTACACCTTC | CASSLSIFGQYGYTF
TRBJ2-3 | TRBD2 | TRBV29-1 | . | TGCAGCGTTGGACTAGCGACCACCTATACGCAGTATTTT | CSVGLATTYTQYF
TRBJ2-2 | TRBD1 | TRBV12-5 | few | TGTGCTAGTGGACCCCCGGACAGGGATTACACCGGGGAGCTGTTTTTT | CASGPPDRDYTGELFF
TRBJ1-2 | . | TRBV28 | . | TGTGCCAGCAGACCGGGGGCTGGGGGCTACACCTTC | CASRPGAGGYTF
TRBJ2-7 | . | TRBV28 | . | TGTGCCAGCGTAGGGGCAGTCGGCTGGGACGAGCAGTACTTC | CASVGAVGWDEQYF
TRBJ2-7 | . | TRBV18 | . | TGTGCCAGCTGCCCCGCAGGGGCCTACGAGCAGTACTTC | CASCPAGAYEQYF
TRBJ1-1 | . | TRBV10-1 | . | TGCGCCAGCAGTGAGAATAGGAACACTGAAGCTTTCTTT | CASSENRNTEAFF
TRBJ1-3 | . | TRBV7-6 | . | TGTGCCAGCAGAGGGCTCTCTGGAAACACCATATATTTT | CASRGLSGNTIYF
TRBJ2-3 | . | TRBV5-3 | . | TGTGCCAGAAGCTGGACTCCCGTCGGCTCAGATACGCAGTATTTT | CARSWTPVGSDTQYF
TRBJ1-2 | . | TRBV4-1 | . | TGCGCCAGCAGCCAAGATCACCCCTCACCTTATGGCTACACCTTC | CASSQDHPSPYGYTF
TRBJ2-3 | . | TRBV29-1 | few | TGCAGCGTCCCGACACCCCGGGACACTTCCACAGATACGCAGTATTTT | CSVPTPRDTSTDTQYF
TRBJ2-5 | . | TRBV4-3 | once | TGCGCCAGCAGCCAAGATCAAAGGGCGACCCAGTACTTC | CASSQDQRATQYF
TRBJ2-5 | . | TRBV19 | . | TGTGCCAGTAGTACGGACAGTCAAGAGACCCAGTACTTC | CASSTDSQETQYF
TRBJ2-1 | TRBD1 | TRBV7-9 | . | TGTGCCAGCAACTCGGGACAGGGTTACAATGAGCAGTTCTTC | CASNSGQGYNEQFF
TRBJ2-7 | TRBD2 | TRBV18 | . | TGTGCCAGCTCACCAATAAATTTAGCGGGAGGGCCGTTTGAGCAGTACTTC | CASSPINLAGGPFEQYF
TRBJ1-2 | . | TRBV19 | . | TGTGCCAGTAACAACGGGGACCAGGGTGTCCATGGCTACACCTTC | CASNNGDQGVHGYTF
TRBJ2-7 | . | TRBV7-2 | . | TGTGCCAGCAGCCCTCAGGGACTCCTGGGTCCCTACGAGCAGTACTTC | CASSPQGLLGPYEQYF
TRBJ2-3 | TRBD2 | TRBV10-1 | . | TGCGCCAGCGGGACTAGCGGGATCACAGATACGCAGTATTTT | CASGTSGITDTQYF
TRBJ2-2 | . | TRBV4-2 | . | TGTGCCAGCAGGGCCGGGACCAGCCTATGGGCCGGGGAGCTGTTTTTT | CASRAGTSLWAGELFF
TRBJ2-7 | TRBD2 | TRBV11-2 | . | TGTGCCAGCGCATCTCTAGCGGGAACTACCTACGAGCAGTACTTC | CASASLAGTTYEQYF
TRBJ1-5 | . | TRBV6-7 | many | TGTGCCAGCAGTTACTCGTTCAGGGGCAATCAGCCCCAGCATTTT | CASSYSFRGNQPQHF
TRBJ1-2 | . | TRBV19 | few | TGTGCCAGTAGTATAGATCGTAACGCCCGGGGAGAGGGCTACACCTTC | CASSIDRNARGEGYTF
TRBJ2-7 | . | TRBV27 | . | TGTGCCAGCAGTTCTCAAGGGGTCGGGCCCTACGAGCAGTACTTC | CASSSQGVGPYEQYF
TRBJ1-6 | . | TRBV7-2 | . | TGTGCCAGCAGCTTTCGCCGCAATTCACCCCTCCACTTT | CASSFRRNSPLHF
TRBJ1-2 | . | TRBV7-9 | . | TGTGCCAGCAGCTTGGATTTTAACTATGGCTACACCTTC | CASSLDFNYGYTF
TRBJ1-5 | TRBD1 | TRBV29-1 | . | TGCAGCGTGCACCCGGACAGGGTGTTAGGTAATCAGCCCCAGCATTTT | CSVHPDRVLGNQPQHF
TRBJ2-2 | . | TRBV11-2 | . | TGTGCCAGCAGCTTAGGATCAACCGGGGAGCTGTTTTTT | CASSLGSTGELFF
TRBJ2-2 | . | TRBV29-1 | . | TGCAGCGTCGTGGGCGGTGCCAACACCGGGGAGCTGTTTTTT | CSVVGGANTGELFF
TRBJ1-1 | TRBD1 | TRBV27 | . | TGTGCCAGCAGTTTATCGAGGACTGCCGGGACAGGGGGCGCGGGTGAAGCTTTCTTT | CASSLSRTAGTGGAGEAFF
TRBJ2-3 | TRBD2 | TRBV7-8 | . | TGTGCCAGCAGCTTAGGGGGGACTAGCGGGAGAGATACGCAGTATTTT | CASSLGGTSGRDTQYF
TRBJ2-3 | . | TRBV9 | . | TGTGCCAGCAGCGCCAGTGGTGGAACGCAGTATTTT | CASSASGGTQYF
TRBJ1-5 | . | TRBV2 | few | TGTGCCAGCAGTCTTGGGGACAGCAATCAGCCCCAGCATTTT | CASSLGDSNQPQHF
TRBJ2-1 | . | TRBV5-4 | . | TGTGCCAGCAGCTTGGACCCTTTTGAGGGGGCCTACAATGAGCAGTTCTTC | CASSLDPFEGAYNEQFF
TRBJ2-1 | TRBD2 | TRBV30 | . | TGTGCCTGGAGCGGACTAGCGGGAGAGGGCAATGAGCAGTTCTTC | CAWSGLAGEGNEQFF
TRBJ1-2 | . | TRBV2 | . | TGTGCCAGCAGTCCCCGACAGAGTAACTATGGCTACACCTTC | CASSPRQSNYGYTF
TRBJ2-2 | TRBD1 | TRBV10-3 | . | TGTGCCATCAGTGAAAGGGACAGGAGAGGCCCCGGGACCGGGGAGCTGTTTTTT | CAISERDRRGPGTGELFF
TRBJ2-1 | TRBD2 | TRBV28 | once | TGTGCCAGCAGTACGCGACTAGCGGGAGGGAGTAACGATGAGCAGTTCTTC | CASSTRLAGGSNDEQFF
TRBJ1-1 | TRBD1 | TRBV19 | few | TGTGCCAGTAGTCTCGGGACAGGGGCGACTGAAGCTTTCTTT | CASSLGTGATEAFF
TRBJ2-1 | . | TRBV4-1 | few | TGCGCCAGCAGCCACCTTCAAAAGCGGGATGAGCAGTTCTTC | CASSHLQKRDEQFF
TRBJ1-1 | TRBD1 | TRBV6-5 | . | TGTGCCAGCAGTTACGGGTTGACAGGGTTAGTCGCTTTCTTT | CASSYGLTGLVAFF